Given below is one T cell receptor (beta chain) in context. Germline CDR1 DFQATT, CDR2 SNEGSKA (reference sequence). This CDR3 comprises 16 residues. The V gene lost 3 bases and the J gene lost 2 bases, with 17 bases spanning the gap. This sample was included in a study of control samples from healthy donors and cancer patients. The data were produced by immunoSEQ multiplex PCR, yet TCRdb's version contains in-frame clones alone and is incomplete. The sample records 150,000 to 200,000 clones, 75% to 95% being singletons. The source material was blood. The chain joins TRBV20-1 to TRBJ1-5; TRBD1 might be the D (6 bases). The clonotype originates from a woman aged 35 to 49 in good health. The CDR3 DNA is TGCAGTGCTAGTCTCATTACAGGGTACGGCAATCAGCCCCAGCATTTT. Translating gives CSASLITGYGNQPQHF.